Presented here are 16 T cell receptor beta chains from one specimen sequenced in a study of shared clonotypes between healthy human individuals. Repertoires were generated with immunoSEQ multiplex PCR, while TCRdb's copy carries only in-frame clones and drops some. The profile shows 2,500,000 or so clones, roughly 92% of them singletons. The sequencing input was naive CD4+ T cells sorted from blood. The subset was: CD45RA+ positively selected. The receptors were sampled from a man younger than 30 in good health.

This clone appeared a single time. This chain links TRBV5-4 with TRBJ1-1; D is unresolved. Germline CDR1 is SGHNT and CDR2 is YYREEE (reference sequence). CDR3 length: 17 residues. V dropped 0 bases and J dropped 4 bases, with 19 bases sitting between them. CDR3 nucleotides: TGTGCCAGCAGCTTGGATTCAAGAAGGGCCTCCGCCACTGAAGCTTTCTTT. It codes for CASSLDSRRASATEAFF.

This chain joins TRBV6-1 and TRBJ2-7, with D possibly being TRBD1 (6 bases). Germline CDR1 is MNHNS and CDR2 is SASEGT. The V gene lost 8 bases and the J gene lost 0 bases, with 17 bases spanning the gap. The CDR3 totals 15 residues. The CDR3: CASQDRSRSSYEQYF. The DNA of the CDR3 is TGTGCCAGCCAAGACAGGTCTAGAAGCTCCTACGAGCAGTACTTC.

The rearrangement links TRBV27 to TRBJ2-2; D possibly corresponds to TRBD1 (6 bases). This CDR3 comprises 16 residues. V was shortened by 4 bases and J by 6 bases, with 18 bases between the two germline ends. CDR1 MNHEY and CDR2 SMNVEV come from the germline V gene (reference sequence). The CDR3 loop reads CASSSIRDMLPGELFF. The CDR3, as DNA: TGTGCCAGCAGTTCCATCCGGGACATGCTGCCCGGGGAGCTGTTTTTT.

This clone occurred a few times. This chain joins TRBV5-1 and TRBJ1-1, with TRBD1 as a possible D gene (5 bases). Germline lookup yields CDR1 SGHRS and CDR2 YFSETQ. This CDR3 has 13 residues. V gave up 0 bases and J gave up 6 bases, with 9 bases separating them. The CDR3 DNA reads TGCGCCAGCAGCTTGGAGGGGAGCCCTGAAGCTTTCTTT. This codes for CASSLEGSPEAFF.

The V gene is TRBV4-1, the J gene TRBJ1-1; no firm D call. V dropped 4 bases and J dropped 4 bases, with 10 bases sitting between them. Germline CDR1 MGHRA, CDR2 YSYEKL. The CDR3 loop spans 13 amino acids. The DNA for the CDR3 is TGCGCCAGCAGCCTAGGGTTGGCCACTGAAGCTTTCTTT. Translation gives CASSLGLATEAFF.

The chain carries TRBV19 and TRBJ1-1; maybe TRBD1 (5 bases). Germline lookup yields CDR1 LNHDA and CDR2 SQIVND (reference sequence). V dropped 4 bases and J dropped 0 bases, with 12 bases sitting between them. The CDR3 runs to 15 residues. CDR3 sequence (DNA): TGTGCCAGTAGTACGACAGTTGTCATGAACACTGAAGCTTTCTTT. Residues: CASSTTVVMNTEAFF.

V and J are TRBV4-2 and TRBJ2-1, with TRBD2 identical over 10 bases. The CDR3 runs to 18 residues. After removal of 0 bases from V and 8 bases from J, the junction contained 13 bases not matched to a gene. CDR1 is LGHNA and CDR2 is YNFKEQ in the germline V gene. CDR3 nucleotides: TGTGCCAGCAGCCAAGAGGGGGCCCTAGCGGGAGTAGCCGATGAGCAGTTCTTC. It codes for CASSQEGALAGVADEQFF.

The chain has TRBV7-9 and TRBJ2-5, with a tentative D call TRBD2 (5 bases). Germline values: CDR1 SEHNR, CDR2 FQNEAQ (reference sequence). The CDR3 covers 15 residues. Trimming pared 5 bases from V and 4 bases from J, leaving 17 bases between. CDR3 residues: CASSRRRPEGETQYF. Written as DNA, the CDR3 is TGTGCCAGCAGCCGGCGAAGGCCCGAGGGAGAGACCCAGTACTTC. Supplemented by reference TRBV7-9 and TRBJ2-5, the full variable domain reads DTGVSQNPRHKITKRGQNVTFRCDPISEHNRLYWYRQTLGQGPEFLTYFQNEAQLEKSRLLSDRFSAERPKGSFSTLEIQRTEQGDSAMYLCASSRRRPEGETQYFGPGTRLLVL.

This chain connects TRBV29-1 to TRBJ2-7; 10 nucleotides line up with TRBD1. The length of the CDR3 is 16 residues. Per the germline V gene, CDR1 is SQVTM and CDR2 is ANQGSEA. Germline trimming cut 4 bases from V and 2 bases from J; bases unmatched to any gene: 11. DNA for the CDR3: TGCAGCGTTGTTAGAGGCCGGGACAGGGGCGCCTACGAGCAGTACTTC. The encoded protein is CSVVRGRDRGAYEQYF.

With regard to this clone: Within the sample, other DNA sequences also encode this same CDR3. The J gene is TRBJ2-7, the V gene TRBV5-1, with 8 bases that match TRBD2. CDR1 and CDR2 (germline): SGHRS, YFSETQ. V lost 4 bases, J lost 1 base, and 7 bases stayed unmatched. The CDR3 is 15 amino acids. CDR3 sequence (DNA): TGCGCCAGCAGCCCGGGGGGGTCGGGATCCTACGAGCAGTACTTC. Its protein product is CASSPGGSGSYEQYF. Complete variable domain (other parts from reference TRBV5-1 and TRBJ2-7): KAGVTQTPRYLIKTRGQQVTLSCSPISGHRSVSWYQQTPGQGLQFLFEYFSETQRNKGNFPGRFSGRQFSNSRSEMNVSTLELGDSALYLCASSPGGSGSYEQYFGPGTRLTVT.

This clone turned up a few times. The CDR3 sequence: CASRTQGGYTF. The CDR3 DNA sequence: TGTGCCAGCAGGACACAAGGGGGCTACACCTTC. The chain uses TRBV6-5 and TRBJ1-2; no firm D call. V lost 6 bases and J 8 bases, leaving 10 bases between the germline ends. Germline loops: CDR1 MNHEY, CDR2 SVGAGI. The CDR3 length is 11 residues.

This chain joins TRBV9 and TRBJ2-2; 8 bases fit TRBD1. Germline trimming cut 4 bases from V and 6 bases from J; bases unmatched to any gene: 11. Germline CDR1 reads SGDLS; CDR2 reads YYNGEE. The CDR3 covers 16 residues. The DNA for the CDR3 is TGTGCCAGCAGCCTAGGACAGGGAAAAGTTGCCGGGGAGCTGTTTTTT. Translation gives CASSLGQGKVAGELFF.

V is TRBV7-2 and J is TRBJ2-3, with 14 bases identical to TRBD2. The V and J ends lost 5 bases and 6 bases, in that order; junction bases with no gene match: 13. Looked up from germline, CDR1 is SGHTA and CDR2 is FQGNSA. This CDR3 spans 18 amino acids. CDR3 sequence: CASSLLPGLAGGPDTQYF. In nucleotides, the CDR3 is TGTGCCAGCAGCCTACTCCCCGGACTAGCGGGAGGCCCCGATACGCAGTATTTT.

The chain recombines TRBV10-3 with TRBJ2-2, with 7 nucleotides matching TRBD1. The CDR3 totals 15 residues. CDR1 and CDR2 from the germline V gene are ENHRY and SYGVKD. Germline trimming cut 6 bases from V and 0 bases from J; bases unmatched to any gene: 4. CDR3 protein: CAIRETGANTGELFF. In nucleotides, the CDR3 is TGTGCCATCAGGGAAACAGGGGCGAACACCGGGGAGCTGTTTTTT.

CDR3 coding DNA: TGTGCCACCAAGGCCGACAGCACAGATACGCAGTATTTT. Translated, it gives CATKADSTDTQYF. The chain uses TRBV10-3 and TRBJ2-3, with no clear D. The CDR3 runs to 13 residues. Germline assignment: CDR1 ENHRY and CDR2 SYGVKD. Trimming removed 10 bases at V and 0 bases at J, with 11 bases between.

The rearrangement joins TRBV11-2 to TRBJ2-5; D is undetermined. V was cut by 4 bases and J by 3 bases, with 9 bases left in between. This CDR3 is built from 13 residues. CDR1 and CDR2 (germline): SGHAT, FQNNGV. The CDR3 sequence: CASSSTLKETQYF. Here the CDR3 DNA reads TGTGCCAGCAGCTCCACATTAAAAGAGACCCAGTACTTC.